Listed here are 10 T cell receptor beta chains from one sample, sequenced in a study of cytomegalovirus exposure and HLA in healthy donors. Primers: 60 Vbeta forward and 13 Jbeta reverse. Assay used: immunoSEQ multiplex PCR; TCRdb lists only in-frame clones, some missing. Of about 130,000 clones detected, more than 8% appear once; the ten largest clones hold 5% to 7%. The specimen sequenced was PBMCs. The receptors originated from a man aged 35 to 55 in good health and CMV-seronegative.

The CDR3 reads CASSVGQLSRGASDTQYF. CDR3 in DNA: TGTGCCAGCAGCGTAGGACAACTTAGCCGGGGGGCGTCAGATACGCAGTATTTT. The V and J genes are TRBV9 and TRBJ2-3, with D possibly being TRBD2 (7 bases). The CDR3 contains 18 residues. Germline V gene lookup returns CDR1 SGDLS and CDR2 YYNGEE. Between the trimmed V and J ends, which lost 0 bases and 4 bases, there was a span of 21 bases.

This clone was detected only a few times. This chain uses TRBV15 with TRBJ2-1; 7 nucleotides match TRBD2. CDR3 size: 15 residues. J lost 5 bases, V lost 6 bases, and 10 bases had no gene match. The V gene's germline CDR1 is LNHNV and CDR2 YYDKDF (reference sequence). The CDR3 region has the DNA TGTGCCACCAGAGCCCAGGACGGACTAGACAATGAGCAGTTCTTC. Encoded protein: CATRAQDGLDNEQFF.

This clone was seen only a few times. The gene calls are TRBV6-1 and TRBJ1-2; the match to TRBD1 covers 8 bases. This CDR3 is 13 amino acids long. V shed 6 bases and J 8 bases; nucleotides not matched to a gene: 8. Germline CDR1 and CDR2: MNHNS and SASEGT. CDR3 sequence: CASRSDRGEGYTF. CDR3 sequence (DNA): TGTGCCAGCAGAAGCGACAGGGGCGAGGGCTACACCTTC.

The rearrangement joins TRBV4-1 to TRBJ1-2; TRBD1 aligns across 7 bases. The germline gives CDR1 MGHRA, CDR2 YSYEKL. Germline trimming cut 2 bases from V and 0 bases from J; bases unmatched to any gene: 12. The CDR3 contains 18 residues. The CDR3 bases are TGCGCCAGCAGCCAACGGGGGGGACAGATGGGGGCTAACTATGGCTACACCTTC. This encodes CASSQRGGQMGANYGYTF.

A few counts support this clone. The chain joins TRBV7-9 to TRBJ1-1, with D perhaps matching TRBD1 (5 bases). V was trimmed by 0 bases and J by 4 bases, leaving 6 bases between them. The CDR3 has 13 amino acids. Germline V gene sequence: CDR1 SEHNR, CDR2 FQNEAQ (reference sequence). This chain's CDR3 is CASSLATATEAFF. The CDR3 coding sequence is TGTGCCAGCAGCTTAGCGACAGCCACTGAAGCTTTCTTT.

The V gene is TRBV4-1, the J gene TRBJ2-7; TRBD2 agrees at 9 bases. The trim removed 7 bases at V and 2 bases at J, leaving 15 bases unmatched. The CDR3 has 17 amino acids. Germline V gene lookup returns CDR1 MGHRA and CDR2 YSYEKL. CDR3 coding DNA: TGCGCCAGCACCCCTGAGGGTAGCGGGAGTCTACCCTACGAGCAGTACTTC. This gives the protein CASTPEGSGSLPYEQYF.

J is TRBJ1-2 and V is TRBV2; TRBD1 might be the D (6 bases). This CDR3 is built from 14 residues. V was pared by 6 bases and J by 2 bases, with 13 bases between. CDR1 is SNHLY, CDR2 FYNNEI, per germline. CDR3 sequence reads: CASRDDRRNYGYTF. The DNA for the CDR3 is TGTGCCAGCAGGGATGACAGGAGGAACTATGGCTACACCTTC.

This clone has a handful of counts. The V and J genes are TRBV7-2 and TRBJ1-2; D remains unclear. The germline CDR1 and CDR2 sequences are SGHTA and FQGNSA. V shed 3 bases and J shed 2 bases, with 4 bases lying between them. The CDR3 has 12 amino acids. The CDR3 reads CASSFQNYGYTF. The CDR3 coding sequence is TGTGCCAGCAGCTTCCAGAACTATGGCTACACCTTC.

This clone was seen just once. At one end the junction does not follow the germline gene, possibly because of a read error. The chain has TRBV5-4 and TRBJ2-5; 7 bases fit TRBD2. Germline V gene lookup returns CDR1 SGHNT and CDR2 YYREEE (reference sequence). This CDR3 region has 17 residues. CDR3 nucleotides: TGTGCCAGCAGCTTGACTGTAAACGGGGGGTACCAAGAGACCCAGCACTTC. Protein product: CASSLTVNGGYQETQHF.

This clone was counted a few times. The genes are TRBV12-5 and TRBJ2-5; TRBD1 matches 7 bases. TRBJ2-7 explains the end of the DNA better; the J call may be wrong. The CDR3 consists of 14 residues. Germline V gene lookup returns CDR1 LGHNT and CDR2 FRNRAP. The CDR3 loop is CASHTGTADYEQYF. CDR3 sequence (DNA): TGTGCTAGCCACACCGGGACAGCCGACTACGAGCAGTACTTC.